The 5 T cell receptor beta chains in this list originate from one sample, sequenced in a study of blood T cell repertoires in COVID-19. Profiling relied on immunoSEQ multiplex PCR, and the TCRdb table lists in-frame clones only, not all of them. The sample records about 79,000 clones, around 89% being singletons. Sample: peripheral blood. These receptors originate from a man between 65 and 85 years old with active or convalescent COVID-19.

The chain combines TRBV2 with TRBJ1-6; 8 positions match TRBD1. V shed 3 bases, J shed 10 bases, and the junction held 5 bases outside the gene matches. The CDR3 covers 14 residues. CDR1 is SNHLY and CDR2 is FYNNEI in the germline V gene. In DNA form, the CDR3 reads TGTGCCAGCAGTGACGGACAGGGAGGCTCACCCCTCCACTTT. It yields the protein CASSDGQGGSPLHF. Variable domain in full (rest from reference TRBV2 and TRBJ1-6): EPEVTQTPSHQVTQMGQEVILRCVPISNHLYFYWYRQILGQKVEFLVSFYNNEISEKSEIFDDQFSVERPDGSNFTLKIRSTKLEDSAMYFCASSDGQGGSPLHFGNGTRLTVT.

The CDR3, as DNA: TGTGCCAGCAGTTACGGTCAGGGAAGATCCAATGAGCAGTTCTTC. Amino acids: CASSYGQGRSNEQFF. V usage is TRBV6-5 and J usage is TRBJ2-1, with a tentative D call TRBD1 (5 bases). Deletions cut 2 bases from V and 6 bases from J, with 14 bases between. Germline CDR1 and CDR2: MNHEY and SVGAGI. The CDR3 has 15 amino acids.

This rearrangement joins TRBV10-3 to TRBJ2-7; TRBD1 might be the D (6 bases). Trimming left V 4 bases short and J 3 bases short, with 10 bases between. There are 13 residues in the CDR3. Germline CDR1 reads ENHRY; CDR2 reads SYGVKD. The CDR3 bases are TGTGCCATCAGTGTCAACAGGGACTACGAGCAGTACTTC. This translates into CAISVNRDYEQYF.

This clone appeared a single time. The chain uses TRBV6-5 and TRBJ1-1; a weak D match, TRBD1 (5 bases). This CDR3 has 15 amino acids. Trimming took 7 bases from V and 1 from J, leaving 16 bases between them. Per germline, CDR1 MNHEY and CDR2 SVGAGI. The DNA of the CDR3 is TGTGCCAGCACCCGAGCCCCGGGGGAGAACACTGAAGCTTTCTTT. Amino acid sequence: CASTRAPGENTEAFF.

V usage is TRBV6-2 or TRBV6-3 and J usage is TRBJ1-2, with 9 bases aligning to TRBD1. The CDR3 loop spans 15 amino acids. J gave up 5 bases and V 6 bases, and 10 bases lay outside the gene matches. Germline CDR1 and CDR2: MNHEY and SVGEGT. Here the CDR3 DNA reads TGTGCCAGCAGCAATCCCGGGACAGGGATTTATGGCTACACCTTC. It is translated as CASSNPGTGIYGYTF.